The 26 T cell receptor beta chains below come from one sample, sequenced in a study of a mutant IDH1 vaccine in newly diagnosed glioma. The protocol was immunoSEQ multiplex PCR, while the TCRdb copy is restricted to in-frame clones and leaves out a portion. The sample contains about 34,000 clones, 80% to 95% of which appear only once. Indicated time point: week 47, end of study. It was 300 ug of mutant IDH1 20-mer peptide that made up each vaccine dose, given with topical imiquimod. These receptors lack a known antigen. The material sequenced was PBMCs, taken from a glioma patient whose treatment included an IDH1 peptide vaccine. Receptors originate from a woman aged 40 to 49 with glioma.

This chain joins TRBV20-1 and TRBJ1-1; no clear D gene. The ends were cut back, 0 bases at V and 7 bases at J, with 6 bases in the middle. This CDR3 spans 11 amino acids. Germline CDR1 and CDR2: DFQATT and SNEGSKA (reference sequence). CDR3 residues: CSARDFSEAFF. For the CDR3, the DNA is TGCAGTGCTAGAGATTTCAGTGAAGCTTTCTTT.

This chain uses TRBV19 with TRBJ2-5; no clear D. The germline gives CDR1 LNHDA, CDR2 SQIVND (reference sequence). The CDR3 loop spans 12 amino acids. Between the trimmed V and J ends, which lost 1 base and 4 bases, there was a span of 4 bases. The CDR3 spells CASSIAGETQYF. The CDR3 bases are TGTGCCAGTAGTATAGCCGGAGAGACCCAGTACTTC.

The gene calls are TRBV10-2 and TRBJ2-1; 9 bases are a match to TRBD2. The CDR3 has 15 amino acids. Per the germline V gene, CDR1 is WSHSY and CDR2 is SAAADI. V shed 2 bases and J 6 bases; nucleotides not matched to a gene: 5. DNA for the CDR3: TGCGCCAGCAGTGAGCGTGTAGCGGGAGTCAATGAGCAGTTCTTC. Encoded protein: CASSERVAGVNEQFF.

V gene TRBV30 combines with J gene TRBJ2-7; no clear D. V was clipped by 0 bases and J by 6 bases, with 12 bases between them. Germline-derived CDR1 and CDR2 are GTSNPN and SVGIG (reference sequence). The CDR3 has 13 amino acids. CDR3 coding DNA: TGTGCCTGGAGTGTTTCGACATGGAGCGAGCAGTACTTC. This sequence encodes CAWSVSTWSEQYF.

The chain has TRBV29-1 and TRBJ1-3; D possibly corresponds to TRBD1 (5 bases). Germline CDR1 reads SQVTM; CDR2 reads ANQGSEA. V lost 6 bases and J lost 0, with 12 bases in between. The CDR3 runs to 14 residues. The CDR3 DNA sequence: TGCAGCGTCGGGACTTCCCGCTCTGGAAACACCATATATTTT. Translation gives CSVGTSRSGNTIYF.

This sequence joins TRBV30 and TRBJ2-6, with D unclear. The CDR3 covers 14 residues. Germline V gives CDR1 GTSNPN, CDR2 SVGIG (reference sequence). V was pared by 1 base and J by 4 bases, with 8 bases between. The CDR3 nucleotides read TGTGCCTGGAGTGATCGGGCAGGGGCCAACGTCCTGACTTTC. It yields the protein CAWSDRAGANVLTF. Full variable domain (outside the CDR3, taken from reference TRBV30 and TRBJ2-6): SQTIHQWPATLVQPVGSPLSLECTVEGTSNPNLYWYRQAAGRGLQLLFYSVGIGQISSEVPQNLSASRPQDRQFILSSKKLLLSDSGFYLCAWSDRAGANVLTFGAGSRLTVL.

CDR3 DNA sequence: TGTGCCAGCAGCACAGGACTAGCGGGGATGAACACCGGGGAGCTGTTTTTT. Protein product: CASSTGLAGMNTGELFF. The chain has TRBV5-6 and TRBJ2-2; 12 bases fit TRBD2. Trimming took 4 bases from V and 1 from J; bases not matched to a gene: 5. CDR3 length equals 17 residues. Germline V gene data show CDR1 as SGHDT and CDR2 as YYEEEE.

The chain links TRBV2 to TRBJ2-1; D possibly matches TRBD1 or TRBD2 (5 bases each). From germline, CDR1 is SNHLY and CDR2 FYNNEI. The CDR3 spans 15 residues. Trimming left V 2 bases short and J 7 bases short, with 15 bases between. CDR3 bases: TGTGCCAGCAGTGAATCTTCGAGGGGTGGTAATGAGCAGTTCTTC. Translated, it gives CASSESSRGGNEQFF.

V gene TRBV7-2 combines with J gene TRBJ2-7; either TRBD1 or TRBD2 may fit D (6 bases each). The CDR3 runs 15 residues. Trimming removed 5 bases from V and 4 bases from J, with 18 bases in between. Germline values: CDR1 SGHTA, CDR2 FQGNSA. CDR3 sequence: CASSTRGQGGYEQYF. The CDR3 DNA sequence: TGTGCCAGCAGCACCCGGGGGCAGGGCGGATACGAGCAGTACTTC.

The DNA of the CDR3 is TGCGCCAGCAGCCAAGATTCAGCAGGACTAGCGGGGCATGAGCAGTTCTTC. It encodes CASSQDSAGLAGHEQFF. This chain joins TRBV4-1 and TRBJ2-1; 12 positions agree with TRBD2. The germline V gene has CDR1 MGHRA and CDR2 YSYEKL. The J segment lost 8 bases and the V segment lost 0 bases, leaving 8 bases of the junction unmatched. The length of the CDR3 is 17 residues.

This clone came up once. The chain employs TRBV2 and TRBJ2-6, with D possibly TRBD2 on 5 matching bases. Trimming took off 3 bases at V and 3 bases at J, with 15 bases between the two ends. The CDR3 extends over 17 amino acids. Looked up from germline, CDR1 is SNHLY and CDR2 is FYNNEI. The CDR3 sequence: CASSDNSLGGGANVLTF. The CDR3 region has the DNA TGTGCCAGCAGTGATAACTCCCTAGGAGGTGGGGCCAACGTCCTGACTTTC.

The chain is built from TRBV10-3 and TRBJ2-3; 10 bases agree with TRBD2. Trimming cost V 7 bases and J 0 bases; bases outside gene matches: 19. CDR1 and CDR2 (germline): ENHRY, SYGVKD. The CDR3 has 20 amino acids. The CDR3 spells CAIKKGLAANSFTSTDTQYF. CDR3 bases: TGTGCCATCAAAAAAGGACTAGCGGCCAACTCGTTCACTAGCACAGATACGCAGTATTTT.

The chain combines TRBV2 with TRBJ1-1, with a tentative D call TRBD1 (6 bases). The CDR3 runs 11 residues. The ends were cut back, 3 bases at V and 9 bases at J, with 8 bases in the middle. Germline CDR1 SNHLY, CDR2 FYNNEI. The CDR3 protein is CASSDRDKAFF. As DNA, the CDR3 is TGTGCCAGCAGTGACAGGGACAAAGCTTTCTTT.

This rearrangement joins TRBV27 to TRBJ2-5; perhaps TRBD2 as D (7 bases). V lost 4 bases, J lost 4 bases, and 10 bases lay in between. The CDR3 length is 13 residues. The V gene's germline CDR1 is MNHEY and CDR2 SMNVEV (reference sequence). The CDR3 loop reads CASSWGGAETQYF. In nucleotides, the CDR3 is TGTGCCAGCAGTTGGGGGGGGGCAGAGACCCAGTACTTC.

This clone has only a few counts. The CDR3 nucleotides are TGCGCCAGCAGCCAAGACCAGGTTCAAGCTTACACCATATATTTT. Its translation: CASSQDQVQAYTIYF. The rearrangement joins TRBV4-1 to TRBJ1-3; D is ambiguous. V was trimmed by 0 bases and J by 8 bases, leaving 14 bases between them. This CDR3 comprises 15 residues. Germline V lookup: CDR1 MGHRA, CDR2 YSYEKL.

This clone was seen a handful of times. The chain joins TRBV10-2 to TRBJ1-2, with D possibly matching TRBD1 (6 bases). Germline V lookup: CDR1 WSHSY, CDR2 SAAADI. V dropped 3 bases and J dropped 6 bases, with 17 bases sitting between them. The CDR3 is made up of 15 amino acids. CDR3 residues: CASSDASDRLDGYTF. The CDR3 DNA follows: TGCGCCAGCAGTGACGCCTCCGACAGGCTCGATGGCTACACCTTC.

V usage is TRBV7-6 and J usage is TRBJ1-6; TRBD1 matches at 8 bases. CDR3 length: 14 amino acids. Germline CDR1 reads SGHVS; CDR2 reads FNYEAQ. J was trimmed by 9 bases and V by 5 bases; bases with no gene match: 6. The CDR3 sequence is CASSRDRGGSPLHF. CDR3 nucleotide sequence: TGTGCCAGCAGCCGAGACAGGGGTGGTTCACCCCTCCACTTT.

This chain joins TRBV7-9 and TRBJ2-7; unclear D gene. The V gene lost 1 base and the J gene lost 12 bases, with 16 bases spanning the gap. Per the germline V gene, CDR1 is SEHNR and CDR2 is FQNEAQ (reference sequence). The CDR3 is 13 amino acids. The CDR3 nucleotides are TGTGCCAGCAGCTTAGATAGTCTCAACCCCGTGTACTTC. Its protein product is CASSLDSLNPVYF.

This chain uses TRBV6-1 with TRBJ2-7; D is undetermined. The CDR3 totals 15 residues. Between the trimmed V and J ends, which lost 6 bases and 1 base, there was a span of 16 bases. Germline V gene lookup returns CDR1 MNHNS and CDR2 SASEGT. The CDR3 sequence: CASRESPWGSYEQYF. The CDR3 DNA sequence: TGTGCCAGCAGGGAGAGCCCCTGGGGATCCTACGAGCAGTACTTC.

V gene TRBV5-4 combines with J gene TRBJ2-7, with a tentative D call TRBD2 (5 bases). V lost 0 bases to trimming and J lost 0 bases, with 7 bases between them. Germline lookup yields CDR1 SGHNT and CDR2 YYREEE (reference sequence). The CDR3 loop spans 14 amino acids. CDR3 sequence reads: CASSLVGSSYEQYF. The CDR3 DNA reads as TGTGCCAGCAGCTTGGTAGGGAGCTCCTACGAGCAGTACTTC. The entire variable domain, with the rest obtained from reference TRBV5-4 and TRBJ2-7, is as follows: ETGVTQSPTHLIKTRGQQVTLRCSSQSGHNTVSWYQQALGQGPQFIFQYYREEENGRGNFPPRFSGLQFPNYSSELNVNALELDDSALYLCASSLVGSSYEQYFGPGTRLTVT.

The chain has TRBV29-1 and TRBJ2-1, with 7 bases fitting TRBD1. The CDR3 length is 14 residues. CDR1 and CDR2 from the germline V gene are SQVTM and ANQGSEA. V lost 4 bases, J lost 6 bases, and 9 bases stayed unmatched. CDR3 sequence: CSVGGTVSFNEQFF. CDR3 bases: TGCAGCGTTGGAGGGACAGTAAGTTTCAATGAGCAGTTCTTC.

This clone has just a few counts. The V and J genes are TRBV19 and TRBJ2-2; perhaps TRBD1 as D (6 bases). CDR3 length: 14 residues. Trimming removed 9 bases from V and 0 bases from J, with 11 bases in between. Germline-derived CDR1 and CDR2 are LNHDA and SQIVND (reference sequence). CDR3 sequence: CASRGQSNTGELFF. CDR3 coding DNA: TGTGCCAGCCGAGGACAGTCGAACACCGGGGAGCTGTTTTTT.

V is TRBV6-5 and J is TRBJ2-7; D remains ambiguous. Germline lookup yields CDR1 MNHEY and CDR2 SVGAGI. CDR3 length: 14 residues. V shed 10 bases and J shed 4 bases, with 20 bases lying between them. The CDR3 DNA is TGTGCCACCCCAAATAAGCCTTCCATATACGAGCAGTACTTC. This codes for CATPNKPSIYEQYF.

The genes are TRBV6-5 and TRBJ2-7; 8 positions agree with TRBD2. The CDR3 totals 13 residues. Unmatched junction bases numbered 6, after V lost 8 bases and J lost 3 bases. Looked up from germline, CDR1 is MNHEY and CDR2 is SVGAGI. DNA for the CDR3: TGTGCCAGCCGGCGGGGGGCGAACTACGAGCAGTACTTC. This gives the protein CASRRGANYEQYF.

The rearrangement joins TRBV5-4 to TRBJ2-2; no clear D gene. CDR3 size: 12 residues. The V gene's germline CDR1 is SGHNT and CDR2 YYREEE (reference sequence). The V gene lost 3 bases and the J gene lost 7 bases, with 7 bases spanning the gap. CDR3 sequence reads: CASSYEDGELFF. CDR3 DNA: TGTGCCAGCAGCTATGAGGACGGGGAGCTGTTTTTT.

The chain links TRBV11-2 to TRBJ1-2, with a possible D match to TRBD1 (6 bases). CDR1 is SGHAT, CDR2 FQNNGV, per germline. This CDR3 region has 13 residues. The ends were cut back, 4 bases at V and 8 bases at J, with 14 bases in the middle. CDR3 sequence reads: CASSSPQGVGYTF. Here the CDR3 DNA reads TGTGCCAGCAGCTCCCCACAGGGTGTCGGCTACACCTTC.